The 7 T cell receptor beta chains reported below all come from one sample, sequenced in a study of blood T cells in healthy people across ages. Then a second PCR, running about 6 to 12 cycles, was carried out with a sample-barcoded 5' primer and a J-beta primer mix. In TCRdb, the 5' RACE reads were re-called with MiXCR into one record per CDR3 protein. The sample lists 850,000 to 1,300,000 distinct CDR3 sequences, under 55% occurring once. The specimen was blood. These TCRs come from a woman aged 55-70 years in good health.

The chain employs TRBV20-1 and TRBJ2-5; possibly TRBD1 for D (6 bases). The DNA end is more similar to TRBJ2-7, so the J call may be wrong. CDR1 is DFQATT, CDR2 SNEGSKA, per germline (reference sequence). This CDR3 is built from 12 residues. This CDR3 reads CSAEQGNHEQYF. CDR3 DNA sequence: TGCAGTGCTGAACAGGGAAATCACGAGCAGTACTTC.

The rearrangement links TRBV11-2 to TRBJ2-6, with 10 bases that match TRBD1. Trimming removed 2 bases from V and 3 bases from J; junction bases left unmatched: 10. This CDR3 is 19 amino acids long. Per the germline V gene, CDR1 is SGHAT and CDR2 is FQNNGV. The CDR3 DNA reads TGTGCCAGCAGCTTAATCTGGGGACAGGGGTCTGGTGGGGCCAACGTCCTGACTTTC. Protein sequence: CASSLIWGQGSGGANVLTF. The full variable domain, with the rest looked up from reference TRBV11-2 and TRBJ2-6, is EAGVAQSPRYKIIEKRQSVAFWCNPISGHATLYWYQQILGQGPKLLIQFQNNGVVDDSQLPKDRFSAERLKGVDSTLKIQPAKLEDSAVYLCASSLIWGQGSGGANVLTFGAGSRLTVL.

Points on this clonotype: A read error may explain this, as a much larger clone is one base away. The chain joins TRBV24-1 to TRBJ2-5, with a tentative D call TRBD2 (6 bases). The CDR3 is 14 amino acids. CDR1 is KGHDR, CDR2 SFDVKD, per germline. The DNA for the CDR3 is TGTGCCACCGGTGATTCGGGAGTGGGAGAGACCCAGTACTTC. Its translation: CATGDSGVGETQYF.

This clonotype was seen a handful of times. The J gene is TRBJ2-3, the V gene TRBV15; D not certain. The germline CDR1 and CDR2 sequences are LNHNV and YYDKDF (reference sequence). Between the trimmed V and J ends, which lost 9 bases and 2 bases, there was a span of 18 bases. The CDR3 runs to 15 residues. The chain's CDR3 is CATKQSFSDTDTQYF. The DNA for the CDR3 is TGTGCCACAAAGCAGTCGTTTTCCGACACAGATACGCAGTATTTT. Together with reference TRBV15 and TRBJ2-3, the CDR3 gives the full variable domain: DAMVIQNPRYQVTQFGKPVTLSCSQTLNHNVMYWYQQKSSQAPKLLFHYYDKDFNNEADTPDNFQSRRPNTSFCFLDIRSPGLGDTAMYLCATKQSFSDTDTQYFGPGTRLTVL.

This clonotype occurred a few times. V is TRBV25-1 and J is TRBJ1-1; perhaps TRBD1 as D (5 bases). The germline V and J ends were trimmed by 6 bases and 5 bases, with 13 bases remaining between them. CDR1 and CDR2 (germline): MGHDK, SYGVNS. The CDR3 has 13 amino acids. The CDR3 nucleotides are TGTGCCAGCAGGATGGGGGGGGAGACTGAAGCTTTCTTT. It yields the protein CASRMGGETEAFF.

The V and J genes are TRBV20-1 and TRBJ2-4; no firm D call. Germline CDR1 and CDR2: DFQATT and SNEGSKA (reference sequence). V lost 3 bases and J 0 bases, leaving 9 bases between the germline ends. There are 14 residues in the CDR3. CDR3 in amino acids: CSASPPIAKNIQYF. The CDR3 coding sequence is TGCAGTGCTAGTCCCCCTATAGCCAAAAACATTCAGTACTTC.

This clonotype was seen a few times. CDR3 protein: CASSQVAGINIQYF. The CDR3 DNA follows: TGCGCCAGCAGCCAAGTCGCGGGGATCAACATTCAGTACTTC. The rearrangement uses TRBV4-1 and TRBJ2-7; possible D gene TRBD2, 6 bases. With the DNA end fitting TRBJ2-4 better, the J assignment may be wrong. CDR1 MGHRA and CDR2 YSYEKL come from the germline V gene. The CDR3 spans 14 residues.